The 3 T cell receptor beta chains listed next were all sequenced from one sample in a study of OX40 agonist ivuxolimab in advanced cancers. Repertoires were generated with immunoSEQ multiplex PCR, while TCRdb's copy carries only in-frame clones and drops some. The table includes about 87,000 clones, about 87% detected once. This sample comprised CD4+ or CD8+ T cells sorted from blood, obtained in a trial of the OX40 agonist ivuxolimab. These receptor sequences come from an adult with an advanced solid tumor such as melanoma, head and neck, liver or kidney cancer.

The rearrangement joins TRBV11-3 to TRBJ2-3; possibly TRBD1 for D (5 bases). The CDR3 is 12 amino acids. The V gene lost 3 bases and the J gene lost 5 bases, with 6 bases spanning the gap. The V gene's germline CDR1 is SGHNT and CDR2 YENEEA. CDR3 sequence reads: CASSFRGDTQYF. CDR3 DNA: TGTGCCAGCAGCTTTAGGGGAGATACGCAGTATTTT.

This chain links TRBV29-1 with TRBJ2-7; D tentatively fits TRBD1 or TRBD2 (5 bases each). Trimming took 0 bases from V and 11 from J, leaving 11 bases between them. CDR1 SQVTM and CDR2 ANQGSEA come from the germline V gene. The CDR3 sequence is 11 residues long. CDR3 bases: TGCAGCGTTGAAGACGGGACCTACAAGTACTTC. Translating it yields CSVEDGTYKYF.

Only one count was recorded for this clone. The CDR3 bases are TGTGCCAGCAGCCTCTTAGGGAACGAGCAGTACTTC. Amino acid sequence: CASSLLGNEQYF. The gene calls are TRBV7-9 and TRBJ2-7, with D uncertain. The CDR3 is 12 residues long. Germline CDR1 is SEHNR and CDR2 is FQNEAQ (reference sequence). V was trimmed by 5 bases and J by 5 bases, leaving 10 bases between them.